This entry features one T cell receptor (beta chain) sequence. The antigen remains undetermined. This sample was included in a study of cytomegalovirus exposure and HLA in healthy donors. Study-wide results and caveats: Reportedly, cytomegalovirus status was diagnosed with high sensitivity and specificity. Clonal expansion was found to be greater in HLA-associated TCR beta chains than in equally common others in a later analysis. The authors later linked a missense DCLRE1C variant to TCR beta V- and J-gene trimming.

This CDR3 comprises 17 residues. CDR1 and CDR2 (germline): MDHEN, SYDVKM. Use of 60 Vbeta and 13 Jbeta primers characterized the PCR. Libraries were prepared by immunoSEQ multiplex PCR; TCRdb keeps only in-frame clonotypes and omits some of them. The data show 85,000 to 120,000 clones, with about four fifths seen just once and roughly 6% held by the top ten. This TCR came from a woman between 45 and 60 years old in good health and CMV-seropositive. The chain uses TRBV28 and TRBJ2-5, with TRBD2 matching over 14 bases. Matching the DNA end better, TRBJ2-7 makes the J call doubtful. The sequenced material came from PBMCs. Written as DNA, the CDR3 is TGTGCCAGCTTGGGACTAGCGGGGGAGTTACGACGCTACGAGCAGTACTTC. As protein: CASLGLAGELRRYEQYF.